This T cell receptor beta chain was identified in a study of T-cell reconstitution after alpha-beta-depleted transplantation in children. Study-level results: T-cell numbers and diversity, one year after transplant, stemmed largely from T cells that were newly produced. The study traced high day-60 TCRbeta diversity in some patients to surviving recipient T cells and thymic progenitors. Several hundred graft clones that had expanded were reportedly the source of alpha-beta T cells about two months after transplant.

Preparation of the TCRbeta library used unique molecular identifiers. TCRdb redid the calling of the PCR reads with MiXCR, one entry per CDR3 protein. The table lists approximately 270,000 distinct CDR3 sequences, more than 20% of them singletons. This CDR3 contains 13 residues. Germline lookup yields CDR1 SEHNR and CDR2 FQNEAQ (reference sequence). V was pared by 4 bases and J by 7 bases, with 14 bases between. About this clonotype: Its antigen is undetermined.

Material: PBMCs, mostly from graft donor cells, obtained 360 days after TCRalphabeta/CD19-depleted stem cell transplant. The clonotype was recovered from a female patient aged 2-10 years who had a stem cell transplant for congenital amegakaryocytic thrombocytopenia, so the T cells may come from the graft donor. The chain links TRBV7-9 to TRBJ2-7; unclear D gene. The DNA for the CDR3 is TGTGCCAGCAGCTCCAACCTCCTCTATGAGCAGTACTTC. Protein sequence: CASSSNLLYEQYF.